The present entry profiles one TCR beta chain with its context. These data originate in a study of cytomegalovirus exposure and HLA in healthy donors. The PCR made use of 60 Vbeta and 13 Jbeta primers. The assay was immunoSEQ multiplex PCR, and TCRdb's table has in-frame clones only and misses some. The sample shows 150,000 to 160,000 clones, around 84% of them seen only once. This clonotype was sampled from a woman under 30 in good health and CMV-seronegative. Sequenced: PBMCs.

CDR3 nucleotides: TGTGCCAGCAGTTTAAAAGCAGGGTTGAATGAGCAGTTCTTC. Translating it yields CASSLKAGLNEQFF. The chain has TRBV27 and TRBJ2-1, with D tentatively TRBD1 (5 bases). The V gene's germline CDR1 is MNHEY and CDR2 SMNVEV (reference sequence). V was shortened by 2 bases and J by 7 bases, with 12 bases between the two germline ends. CDR3 length: 14 amino acids.